This T cell receptor (beta chain) derives from a study of STAT3 mutations in large granular lymphocyte leukemia. Whole-study context: Among longitudinally sequenced T-LGLL patients, roughly half had canonical activating STAT3 mutations detected.

Comments on this clone: Its antigen remains unidentified.

The CDR3 has 13 residues. Trimming removed 4 bases at V and 6 bases at J, with 11 bases between. Germline V gene data show CDR1 as LGHNA and CDR2 as YSLEER. The study, taken as a whole, reports: In T-cell large granular lymphocyte leukemia, about half of patients showed multiple immunodominant subclonotypes. Differing intervals and regimens complicate linking therapy response to clone burden. TCR clonotype switching after therapy occurred in about 35% of the 18 patients.

Around 40,000 productive templates were obtained per sample on average. Libraries were prepared by immunoSEQ multiplex PCR; TCRdb keeps only in-frame clonotypes and omits some of them. Of about 10,000 clones in the sample, 45% to 65% were seen once. This sequence originates from a boy under 18 with T-cell large granular lymphocyte leukemia. Some clones in this sample may be carry-over from other donors' samples. The source material was peripheral blood mononuclear cells. The V and J genes are TRBV4-3 and TRBJ2-3, with D uncertain. CDR3 DNA sequence: TGCGCCAGCAGCCCTGGGCTACCTGATACGCAGTATTTT. This gives the protein CASSPGLPDTQYF.